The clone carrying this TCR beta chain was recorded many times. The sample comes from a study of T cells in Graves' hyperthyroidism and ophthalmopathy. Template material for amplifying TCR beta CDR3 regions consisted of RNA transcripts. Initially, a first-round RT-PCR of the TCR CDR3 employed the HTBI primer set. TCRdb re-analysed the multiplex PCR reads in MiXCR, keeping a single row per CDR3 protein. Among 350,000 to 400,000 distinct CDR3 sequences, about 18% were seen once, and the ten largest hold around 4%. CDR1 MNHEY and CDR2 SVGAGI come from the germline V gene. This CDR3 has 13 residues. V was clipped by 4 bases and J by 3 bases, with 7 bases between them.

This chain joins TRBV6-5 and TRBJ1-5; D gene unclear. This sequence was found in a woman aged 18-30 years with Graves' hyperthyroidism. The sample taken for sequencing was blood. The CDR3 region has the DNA TGTGCCAGCAGTTTACAGCTCAATCAGCCCCAGCATTTT. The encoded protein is CASSLQLNQPQHF.